This T cell receptor (beta chain) is drawn from a study of blood T cell repertoires in COVID-19. Turning to the study itself: The analysed material was cDNA or gDNA that came from T cells, B-cell-depleted T cells, or PBMCs.

The CDR3 loop spans 19 amino acids. CDR1 is ENHRY and CDR2 is SYGVKD in the germline V gene. J was trimmed by 0 bases and V by 8 bases; bases with no gene match: 13. As originally analysed: Quantification of nucleated cells was approximated via reference gene primer amplification. Clones were read by immunoSEQ multiplex PCR, and TCRdb kept only the in-frame ones, dropping some. V, J and clone size are taken as reported in that table, and D and trimming were inferred from the DNA itself. Here the sample spans about 210,000 clones, over 75% being singletons. This clone has a handful of counts. The receptor's source is a middle-aged woman with acute or convalescent COVID-19. Sequencing was performed on peripheral blood. The genes are TRBV10-3 and TRBJ2-3; 14 bases line up with TRBD2. Written as DNA, the CDR3 is TGTGCCATCTCCCCGGGACTAGCGGGGGAATCCGGCAGCACAGATACGCAGTATTTT. Its protein product is CAISPGLAGESGSTDTQYF.